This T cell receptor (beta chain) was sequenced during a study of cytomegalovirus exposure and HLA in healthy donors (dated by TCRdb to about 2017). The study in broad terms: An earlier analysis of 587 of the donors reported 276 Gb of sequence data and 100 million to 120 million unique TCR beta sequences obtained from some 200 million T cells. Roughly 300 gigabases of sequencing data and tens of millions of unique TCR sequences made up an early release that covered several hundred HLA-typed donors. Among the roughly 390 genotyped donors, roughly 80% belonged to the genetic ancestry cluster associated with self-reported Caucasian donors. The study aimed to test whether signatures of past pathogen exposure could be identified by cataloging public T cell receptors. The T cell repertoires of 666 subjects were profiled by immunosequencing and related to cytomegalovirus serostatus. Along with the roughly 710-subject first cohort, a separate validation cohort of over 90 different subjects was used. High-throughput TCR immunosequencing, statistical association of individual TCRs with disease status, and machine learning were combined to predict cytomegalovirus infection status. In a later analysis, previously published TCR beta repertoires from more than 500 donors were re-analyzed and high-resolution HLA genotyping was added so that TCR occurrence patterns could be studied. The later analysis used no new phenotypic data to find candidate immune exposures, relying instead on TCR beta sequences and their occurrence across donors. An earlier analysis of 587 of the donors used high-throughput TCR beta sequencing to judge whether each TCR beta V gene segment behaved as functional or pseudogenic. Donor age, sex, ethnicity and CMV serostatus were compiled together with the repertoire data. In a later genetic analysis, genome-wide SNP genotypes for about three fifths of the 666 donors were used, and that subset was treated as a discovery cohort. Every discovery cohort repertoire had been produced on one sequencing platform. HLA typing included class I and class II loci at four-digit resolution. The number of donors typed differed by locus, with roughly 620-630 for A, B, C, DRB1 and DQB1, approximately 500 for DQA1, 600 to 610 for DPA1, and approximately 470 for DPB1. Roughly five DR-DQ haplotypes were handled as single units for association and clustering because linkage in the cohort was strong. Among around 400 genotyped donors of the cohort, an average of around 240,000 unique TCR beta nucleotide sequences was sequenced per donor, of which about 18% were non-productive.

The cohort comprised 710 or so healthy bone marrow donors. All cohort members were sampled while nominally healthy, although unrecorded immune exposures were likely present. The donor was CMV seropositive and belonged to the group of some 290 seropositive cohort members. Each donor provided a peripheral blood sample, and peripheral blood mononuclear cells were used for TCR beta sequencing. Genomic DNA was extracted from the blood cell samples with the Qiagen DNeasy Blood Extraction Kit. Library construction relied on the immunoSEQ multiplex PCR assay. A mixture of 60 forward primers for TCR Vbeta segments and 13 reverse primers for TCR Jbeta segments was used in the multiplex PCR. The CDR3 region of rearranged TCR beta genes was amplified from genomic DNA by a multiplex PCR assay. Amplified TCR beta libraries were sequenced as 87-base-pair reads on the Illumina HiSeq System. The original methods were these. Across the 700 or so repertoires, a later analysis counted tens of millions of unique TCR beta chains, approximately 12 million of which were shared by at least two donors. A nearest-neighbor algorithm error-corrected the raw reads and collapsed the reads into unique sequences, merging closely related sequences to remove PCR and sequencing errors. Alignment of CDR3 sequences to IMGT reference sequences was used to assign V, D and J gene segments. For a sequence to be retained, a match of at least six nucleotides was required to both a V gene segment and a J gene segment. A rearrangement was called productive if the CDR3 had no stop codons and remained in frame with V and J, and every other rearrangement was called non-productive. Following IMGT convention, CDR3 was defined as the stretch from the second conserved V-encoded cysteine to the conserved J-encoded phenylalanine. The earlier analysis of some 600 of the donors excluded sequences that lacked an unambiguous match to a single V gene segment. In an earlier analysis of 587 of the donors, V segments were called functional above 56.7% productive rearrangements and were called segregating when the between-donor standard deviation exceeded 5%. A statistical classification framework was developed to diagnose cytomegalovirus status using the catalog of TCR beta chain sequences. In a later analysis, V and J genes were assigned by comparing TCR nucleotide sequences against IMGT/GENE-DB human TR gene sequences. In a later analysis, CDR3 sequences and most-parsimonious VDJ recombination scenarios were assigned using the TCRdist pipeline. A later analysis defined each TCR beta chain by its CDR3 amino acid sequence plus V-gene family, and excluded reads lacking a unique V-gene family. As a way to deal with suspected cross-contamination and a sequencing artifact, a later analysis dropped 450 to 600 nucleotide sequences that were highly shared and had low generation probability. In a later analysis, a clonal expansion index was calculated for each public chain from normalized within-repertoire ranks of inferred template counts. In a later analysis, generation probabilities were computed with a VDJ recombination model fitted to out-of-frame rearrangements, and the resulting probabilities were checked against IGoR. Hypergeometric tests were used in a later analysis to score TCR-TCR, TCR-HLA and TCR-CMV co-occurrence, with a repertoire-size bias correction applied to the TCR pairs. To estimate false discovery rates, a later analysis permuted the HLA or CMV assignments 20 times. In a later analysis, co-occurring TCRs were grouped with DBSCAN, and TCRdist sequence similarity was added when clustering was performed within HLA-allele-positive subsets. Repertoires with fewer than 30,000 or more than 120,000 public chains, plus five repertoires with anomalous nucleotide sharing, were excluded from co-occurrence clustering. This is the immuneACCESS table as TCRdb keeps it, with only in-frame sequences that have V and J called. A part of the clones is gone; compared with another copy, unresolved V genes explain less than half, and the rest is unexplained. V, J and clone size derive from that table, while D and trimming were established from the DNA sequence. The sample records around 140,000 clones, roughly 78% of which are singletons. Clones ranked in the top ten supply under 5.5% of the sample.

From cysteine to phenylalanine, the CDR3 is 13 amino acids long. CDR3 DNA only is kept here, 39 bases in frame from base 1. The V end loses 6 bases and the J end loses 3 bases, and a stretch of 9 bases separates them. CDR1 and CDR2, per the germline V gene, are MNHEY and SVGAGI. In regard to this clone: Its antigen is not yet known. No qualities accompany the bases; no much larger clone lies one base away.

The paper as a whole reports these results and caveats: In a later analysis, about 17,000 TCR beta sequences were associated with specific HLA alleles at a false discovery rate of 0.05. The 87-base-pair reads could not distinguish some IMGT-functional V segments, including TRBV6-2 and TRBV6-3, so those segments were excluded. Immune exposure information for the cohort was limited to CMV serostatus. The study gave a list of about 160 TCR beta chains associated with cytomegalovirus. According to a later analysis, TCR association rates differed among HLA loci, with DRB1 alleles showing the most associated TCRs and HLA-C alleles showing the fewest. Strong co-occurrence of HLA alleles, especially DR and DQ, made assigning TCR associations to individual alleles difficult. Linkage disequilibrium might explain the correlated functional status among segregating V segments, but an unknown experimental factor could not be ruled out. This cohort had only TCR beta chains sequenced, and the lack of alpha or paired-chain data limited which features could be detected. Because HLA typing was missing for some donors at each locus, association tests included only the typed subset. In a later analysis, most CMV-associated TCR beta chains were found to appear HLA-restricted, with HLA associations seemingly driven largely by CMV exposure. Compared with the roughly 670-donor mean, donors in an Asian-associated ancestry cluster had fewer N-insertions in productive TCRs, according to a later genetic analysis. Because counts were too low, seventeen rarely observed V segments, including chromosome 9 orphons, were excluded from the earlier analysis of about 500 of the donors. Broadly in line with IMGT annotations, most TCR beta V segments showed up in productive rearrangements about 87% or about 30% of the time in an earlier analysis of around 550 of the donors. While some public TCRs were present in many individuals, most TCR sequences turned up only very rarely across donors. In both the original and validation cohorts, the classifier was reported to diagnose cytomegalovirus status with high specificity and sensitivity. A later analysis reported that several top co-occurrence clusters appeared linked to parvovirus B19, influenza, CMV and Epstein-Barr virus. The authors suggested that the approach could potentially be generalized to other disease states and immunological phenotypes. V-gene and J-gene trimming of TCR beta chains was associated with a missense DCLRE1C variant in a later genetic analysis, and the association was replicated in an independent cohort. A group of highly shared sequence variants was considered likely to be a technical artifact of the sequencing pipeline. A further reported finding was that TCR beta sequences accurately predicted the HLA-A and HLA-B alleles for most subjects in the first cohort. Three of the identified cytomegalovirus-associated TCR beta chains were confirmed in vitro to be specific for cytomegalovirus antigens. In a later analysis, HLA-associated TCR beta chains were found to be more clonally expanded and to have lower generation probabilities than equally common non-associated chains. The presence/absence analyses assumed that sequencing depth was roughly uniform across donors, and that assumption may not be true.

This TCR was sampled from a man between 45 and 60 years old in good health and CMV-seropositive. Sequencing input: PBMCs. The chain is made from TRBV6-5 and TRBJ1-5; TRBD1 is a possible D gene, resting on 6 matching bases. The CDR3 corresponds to CASRTGFNQPQHF. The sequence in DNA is TGTGCCAGCAGGACAGGATTCAATCAGCCCCAGCATTTT.